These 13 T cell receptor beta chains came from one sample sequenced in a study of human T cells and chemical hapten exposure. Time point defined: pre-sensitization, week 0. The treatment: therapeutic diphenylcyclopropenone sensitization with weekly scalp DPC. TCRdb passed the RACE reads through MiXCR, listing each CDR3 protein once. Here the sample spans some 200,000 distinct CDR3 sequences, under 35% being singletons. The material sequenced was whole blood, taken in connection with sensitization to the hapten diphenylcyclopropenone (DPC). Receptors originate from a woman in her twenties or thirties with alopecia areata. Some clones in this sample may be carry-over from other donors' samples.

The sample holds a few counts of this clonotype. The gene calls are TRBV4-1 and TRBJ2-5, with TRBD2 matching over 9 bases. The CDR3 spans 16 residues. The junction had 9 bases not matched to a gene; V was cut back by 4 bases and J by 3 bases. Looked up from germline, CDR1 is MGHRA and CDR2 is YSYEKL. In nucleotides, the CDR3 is TGCGCCAGCAGCCCCCGGGCCTTAGCGGGGGAAGAGACCCAGTACTTC. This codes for CASSPRALAGEETQYF.

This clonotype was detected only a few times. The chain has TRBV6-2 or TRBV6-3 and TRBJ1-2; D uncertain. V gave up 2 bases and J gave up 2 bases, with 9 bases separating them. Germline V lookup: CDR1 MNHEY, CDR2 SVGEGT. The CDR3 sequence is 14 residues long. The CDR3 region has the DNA TGTGCCAGCAGTTACGCCGGCGGCAACTATGGCTACACCTTC. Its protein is CASSYAGGNYGYTF.

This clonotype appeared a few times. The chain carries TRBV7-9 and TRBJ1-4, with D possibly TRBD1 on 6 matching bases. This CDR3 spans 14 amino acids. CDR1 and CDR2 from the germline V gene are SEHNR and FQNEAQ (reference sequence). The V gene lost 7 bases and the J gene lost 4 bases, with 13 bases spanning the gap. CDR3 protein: CASTTTGGNEKLFF. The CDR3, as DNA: TGTGCCAGCACCACGACAGGTGGTAATGAAAAACTGTTTTTT.

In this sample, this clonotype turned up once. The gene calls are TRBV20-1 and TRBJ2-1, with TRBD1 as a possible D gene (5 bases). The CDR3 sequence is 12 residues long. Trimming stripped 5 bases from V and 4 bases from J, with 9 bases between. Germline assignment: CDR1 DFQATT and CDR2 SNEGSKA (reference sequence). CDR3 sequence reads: CSAWGQYNEQFF. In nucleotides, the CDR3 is TGCAGTGCTTGGGGCCAATACAATGAGCAGTTCTTC.

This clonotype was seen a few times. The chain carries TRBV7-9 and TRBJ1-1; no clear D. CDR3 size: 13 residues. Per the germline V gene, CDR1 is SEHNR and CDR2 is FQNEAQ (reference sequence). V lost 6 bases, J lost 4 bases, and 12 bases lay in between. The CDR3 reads CASSPTAGTEAFF. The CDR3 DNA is TGTGCCAGCAGTCCTACAGCGGGCACTGAAGCTTTCTTT.

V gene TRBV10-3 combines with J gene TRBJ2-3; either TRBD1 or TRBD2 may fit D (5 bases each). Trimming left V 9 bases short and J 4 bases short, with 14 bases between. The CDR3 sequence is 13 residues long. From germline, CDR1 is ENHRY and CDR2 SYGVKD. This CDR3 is CAISWDRADTQYF. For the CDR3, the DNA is TGTGCCATTTCCTGGGACCGGGCAGATACGCAGTATTTT.

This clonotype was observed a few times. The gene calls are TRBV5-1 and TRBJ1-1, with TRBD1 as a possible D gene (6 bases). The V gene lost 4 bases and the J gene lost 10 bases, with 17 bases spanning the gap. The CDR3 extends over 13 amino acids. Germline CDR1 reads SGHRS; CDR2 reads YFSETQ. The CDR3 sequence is CASSPEGGIVAFF. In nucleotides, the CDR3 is TGCGCCAGCAGCCCCGAAGGGGGGATTGTAGCTTTCTTT. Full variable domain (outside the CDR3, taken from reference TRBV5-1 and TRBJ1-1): KAGVTQTPRYLIKTRGQQVTLSCSPISGHRSVSWYQQTPGQGLQFLFEYFSETQRNKGNFPGRFSGRQFSNSRSEMNVSTLELGDSALYLCASSPEGGIVAFFGQGTRLTVV.

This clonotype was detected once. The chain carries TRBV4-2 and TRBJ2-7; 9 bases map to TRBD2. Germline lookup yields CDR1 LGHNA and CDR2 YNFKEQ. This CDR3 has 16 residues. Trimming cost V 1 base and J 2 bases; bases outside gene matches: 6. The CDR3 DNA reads TGTGCCAGCAGCCAAGGGACTAGCGAGACCCCCTACGAGCAGTACTTC. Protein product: CASSQGTSETPYEQYF.

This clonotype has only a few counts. CDR3 nucleotide sequence: TGCAGTGCTAGTCAGGGTACAAGTCAGCCCCAGCATTTT. Translated, it gives CSASQGTSQPQHF. The chain links TRBV20-1 to TRBJ1-5, with a possible D match to TRBD1 (5 bases). Deletions cut 3 bases from V and 6 bases from J, with 12 bases between. The germline gives CDR1 DFQATT, CDR2 SNEGSKA (reference sequence). This CDR3 region has 13 residues.

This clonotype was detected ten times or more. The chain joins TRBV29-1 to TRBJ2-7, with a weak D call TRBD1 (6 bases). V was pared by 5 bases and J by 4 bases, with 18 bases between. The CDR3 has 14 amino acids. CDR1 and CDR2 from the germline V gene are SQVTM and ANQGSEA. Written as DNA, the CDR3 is TGCAGCGTTCAGACTGGACAGAAGGGGTACGAGCAGTACTTC. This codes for CSVQTGQKGYEQYF.

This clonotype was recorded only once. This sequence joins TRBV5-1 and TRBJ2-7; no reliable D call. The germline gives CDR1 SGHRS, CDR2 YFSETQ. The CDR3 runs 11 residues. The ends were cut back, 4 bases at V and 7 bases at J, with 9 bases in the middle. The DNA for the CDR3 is TGCGCCAGCAGCGGTACACGGGAGCAGTACTTC. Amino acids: CASSGTREQYF. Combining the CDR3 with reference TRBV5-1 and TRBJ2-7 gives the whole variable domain KAGVTQTPRYLIKTRGQQVTLSCSPISGHRSVSWYQQTPGQGLQFLFEYFSETQRNKGNFPGRFSGRQFSNSRSEMNVSTLELGDSALYLCASSGTREQYFGPGTRLTVT.

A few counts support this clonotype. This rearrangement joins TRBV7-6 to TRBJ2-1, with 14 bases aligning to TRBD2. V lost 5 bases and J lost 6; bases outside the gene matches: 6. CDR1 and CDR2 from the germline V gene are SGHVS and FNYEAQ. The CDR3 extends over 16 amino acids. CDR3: CASSPLGTSGSNEQFF. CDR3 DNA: TGTGCCAGCAGCCCCCTCGGGACTAGCGGGAGCAATGAGCAGTTCTTC. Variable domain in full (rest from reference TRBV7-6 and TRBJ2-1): GAGVSQSPRYKVTKRGQDVALRCDPISGHVSLYWYRQALGQGPEFLTYFNYEAQQDKSGLPNDRFSAERPEGSISTLTIQRTEQRDSAMYRCASSPLGTSGSNEQFFGPGTRLTVL.

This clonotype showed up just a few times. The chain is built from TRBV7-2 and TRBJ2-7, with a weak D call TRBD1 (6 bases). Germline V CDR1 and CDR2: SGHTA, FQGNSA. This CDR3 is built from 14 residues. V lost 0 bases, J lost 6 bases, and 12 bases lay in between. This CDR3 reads CASSLATGQREQYF. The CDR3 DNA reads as TGTGCCAGCAGCTTAGCTACAGGGCAGCGCGAGCAGTACTTC. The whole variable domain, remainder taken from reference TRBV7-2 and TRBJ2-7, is GAGVSQSPSNKVTEKGKDVELRCDPISGHTALYWYRQSLGQGLEFLIYFQGNSAPDKSGLPSDRFSAERTGGSVSTLTIQRTQQEDSAVYLCASSLATGQREQYFGPGTRLTVT.